These 23 T cell receptor beta chains came from one sample sequenced in a study of shared clonotypes between healthy human individuals. Naive-designated CD8 cells lacked CD45RO, were positively enriched for CCR7, and omitted terminally differentiated effector memory CD45RA+ cells. Profiling relied on immunoSEQ multiplex PCR, and the TCRdb table lists in-frame clones only, not all of them. The repertoire includes hundreds of thousands of clones, around 96% of them detected once, and about 0.11% sits in the top ten. Sequences were obtained from naive CD8+ T cells sorted from blood. The receptors were gathered from a woman aged 30 to 39 in good health.

This clone was seen a handful of times. The chain combines TRBV4-1 with TRBJ2-5, with TRBD1 matching 10 bases. Trimming removed 3 bases from V and 5 bases from J; junction bases left unmatched: 9. CDR3 length: 16 amino acids. Germline CDR1 MGHRA, CDR2 YSYEKL. The CDR3 DNA is TGCGCCAGCAGCCACAGACAGGGGGCTACGATGGAGACCCAGTACTTC. It encodes CASSHRQGATMETQYF.

The chain links TRBV7-9 to TRBJ2-1, with a weak D call TRBD2 (5 bases). The CDR3 runs to 17 residues. V was trimmed by 1 base and J by 0 bases, leaving 13 bases between them. CDR1 and CDR2 from the germline V gene are SEHNR and FQNEAQ (reference sequence). The CDR3 bases are TGTGCCAGCAGCTTAGAGAGGGCGTTGAGCTCCTACAATGAGCAGTTCTTC. Protein: CASSLERALSSYNEQFF.

J is TRBJ1-1 and V is TRBV2; no clear D gene. CDR3 length: 13 residues. Looked up from germline, CDR1 is SNHLY and CDR2 is FYNNEI. V was pared by 7 bases and J by 4 bases, with 13 bases between. CDR3: CASKAWVATEAFF. The CDR3 DNA reads TGTGCCAGCAAAGCATGGGTTGCCACTGAAGCTTTCTTT.

The chain has TRBV30 and TRBJ2-1, with 15 bases fitting TRBD2. Germline V CDR1 and CDR2: GTSNPN, SVGIG (reference sequence). V dropped 3 bases and J dropped 4; count of bases not matched to a gene: 10. This CDR3 region has 18 residues. CDR3 DNA: TGTGCCTGGAGGGGGGGACTAGCGGGAGGCCTTCGGTACAATGAGCAGTTCTTC. This gives the protein CAWRGGLAGGLRYNEQFF.

V gene TRBV4-1 combines with J gene TRBJ2-7; 10 bases align to TRBD1. The CDR3 has 16 amino acids. Unmatched junction bases numbered 10, after V lost 4 bases and J lost 4 bases. CDR1 and CDR2 from the germline V gene are MGHRA and YSYEKL. CDR3 residues: CASSRTRDRGGYEQYF. In DNA form, the CDR3 reads TGCGCCAGCAGCCGAACCCGGGACAGGGGAGGTTACGAGCAGTACTTC.

CDR3 amino acids: CASLKDRGRTEAFF. CDR3 nucleotide sequence: TGTGCCAGCTTAAAGGACAGGGGTAGGACTGAAGCTTTCTTT. This chain uses TRBV18 with TRBJ1-1, with TRBD1 identical over 9 bases. CDR3 length: 14 amino acids. Germline values: CDR1 KGHSH, CDR2 LQKENI. V lost 7 bases, J lost 5 bases, and 8 bases stayed unmatched. Complete variable domain (other parts from reference TRBV18 and TRBJ1-1): NAGVMQNPRHLVRRRGQEARLRCSPMKGHSHVYWYRQLPEEGLKFMVYLQKENIIDESGMPKERFSAEFPKEGPSILRIQQVVRGDSAAYFCASLKDRGRTEAFFGQGTRLTVV.

The J gene is TRBJ1-1, the V gene TRBV28; 8 positions agree with TRBD1. The CDR3 consists of 15 residues. Germline-derived CDR1 and CDR2 are MDHEN and SYDVKM. V lost 5 bases, J lost 3 bases, and 8 bases stayed unmatched. The CDR3 region is CASSLRQGSYTEAFF. Here the CDR3 DNA reads TGTGCCAGCAGTCTACGACAGGGGTCTTACACTGAAGCTTTCTTT.

With regard to this clone: This sample includes further DNA sequences coding for the same CDR3. The chain links TRBV4-1 to TRBJ2-7, with 9 positions matching TRBD1. Unmatched junction bases numbered 5, after V lost 4 bases and J lost 7 bases. This CDR3 has 13 amino acids. CDR1 and CDR2 (germline): MGHRA, YSYEKL. CDR3: CASSLGQGGEQYF. CDR3 in DNA: TGCGCCAGCAGCCTGGGACAGGGCGGGGAGCAGTACTTC.

This clone showed up just a few times. J is TRBJ1-2 and V is TRBV9; D may be TRBD1 (6 bases). The CDR3 is 15 amino acids. Trimming took off 3 bases at V and 2 bases at J, with 14 bases between the two ends. Germline lookup yields CDR1 SGDLS and CDR2 YYNGEE. CDR3 amino acids: CASSGWDNVNYGYTF. CDR3 DNA sequence: TGTGCCAGCAGCGGATGGGACAATGTGAACTATGGCTACACCTTC.

This clone was picked up one time. The chain joins TRBV11-2 to TRBJ2-1, with 9 positions matching TRBD1. The ends lost 4 bases at V and 14 bases at J; junction bases unmatched: 6. Germline CDR1 and CDR2: SGHAT and FQNNGV. The CDR3 loop spans 12 amino acids. CDR3 coding DNA: TGTGCCAGCAGCTCAATCGGACAGGGGAAGTTCTTC. As protein: CASSSIGQGKFF.

In its sample, this clone was seen once. The V and J genes are TRBV7-2 and TRBJ2-7; 12 positions match TRBD2. CDR3 length equals 13 residues. The V and J ends lost 6 bases and 4 bases, in that order; junction bases with no gene match: 1. Germline CDR1 and CDR2: SGHTA and FQGNSA. The CDR3, as DNA: TGTGCCAGCAGGACTAGCGGGAGTTACGAGCAGTACTTC. Translating gives CASRTSGSYEQYF.

This chain uses TRBV12-5 with TRBJ2-1; D assignment may be TRBD1 or TRBD2 (5 bases each). The CDR3 extends over 15 amino acids. V was pared by 4 bases and J by 10 bases, with 20 bases between. The germline V gene has CDR1 LGHNT and CDR2 FRNRAP. The CDR3 spells CASGWWDGLVVEQFF. The DNA of the CDR3 is TGTGCTAGTGGTTGGTGGGACGGTCTCGTTGTCGAGCAGTTCTTC.

This clone was found once. The V gene is TRBV5-6, the J gene TRBJ2-4; 13 bases agree with TRBD2. Germline V gene sequence: CDR1 SGHDT, CDR2 YYEEEE. The CDR3 length is 17 residues. The ends lost 0 bases at V and 7 bases at J; junction bases unmatched: 7. For the CDR3, the DNA is TGTGCCAGCAGCTTGGCCGGACTAGCGGGAGATCAGAACATTCAGTACTTC. Amino acid sequence: CASSLAGLAGDQNIQYF.

The chain is built from TRBV9 and TRBJ2-7; either TRBD1 or TRBD2 may fit D (5 bases each). Trimming left V 4 bases short and J 0 bases short, with 14 bases between. Germline-derived CDR1 and CDR2 are SGDLS and YYNGEE. The CDR3 is 15 residues long. Here the CDR3 reads CASSPTGTNSYEQYF. In DNA form, the CDR3 reads TGTGCCAGCAGCCCAACCGGGACCAACTCCTACGAGCAGTACTTC.

V is TRBV14 and J is TRBJ2-7; 10 positions agree with TRBD2. After removal of 3 bases from V and 3 bases from J, the junction contained 8 bases not matched to a gene. Per the germline V gene, CDR1 is SGHDN and CDR2 is FVKESK. CDR3 length: 16 residues. The CDR3 DNA reads as TGTGCCAGCAGCCAGGAAGCGGGAGGGCCGGGCTACGAGCAGTACTTC. Translated: CASSQEAGGPGYEQYF.

This clone was seen only once. The chain carries TRBV7-9 and TRBJ2-7, with D uncertain. V was clipped by 0 bases and J by 6 bases, with 6 bases between them. CDR3 length: 12 residues. The V gene's germline CDR1 is SEHNR and CDR2 FQNEAQ (reference sequence). The CDR3 sequence: CASSLAAAEQYF. The CDR3 DNA follows: TGTGCCAGCAGCTTAGCGGCAGCCGAGCAGTACTTC.

This chain joins TRBV28 and TRBJ2-7; 12 nucleotides line up with TRBD2. CDR1 and CDR2 from the germline V gene are MDHEN and SYDVKM. Unmatched junction bases numbered 17, after V lost 5 bases and J lost 3 bases. This CDR3 spans 19 amino acids. The CDR3 nucleotides read TGTGCCAGCAGTCCGCTGACTAGCGGGAGTCGGGGGGTGTACTACGAGCAGTACTTC. Residues: CASSPLTSGSRGVYYEQYF. The full variable domain, completed using reference TRBV28 and TRBJ2-7, is DVKVTQSSRYLVKRTGEKVFLECVQDMDHENMFWYRQDPGLGLRLIYFSYDVKMKEKGDIPEGYSVSREKKERFSLILESASTNQTSMYLCASSPLTSGSRGVYYEQYFGPGTRLTVT.

V usage is TRBV23-1 and J usage is TRBJ2-2, with D unresolved. TRBV23-1 is labeled an ORF, and its function is uncertain. The CDR3 consists of 18 residues. Trimming shortened V by 8 bases and J by 2 bases, and 24 bases separated the two germline ends. CDR3 nucleotides: TGCGCCAGCGCCGTATATCGTCCTTCCTCCATCAACACCGGGGAGCTGTTTTTT. Its protein is CASAVYRPSSINTGELFF.

This chain connects TRBV11-2 to TRBJ1-2; the D is unclear. Trimming removed 8 bases at V and 2 bases at J, with 9 bases between. The CDR3 loop spans 12 amino acids. The germline V gene encodes CDR1 SGHAT and CDR2 FQNNGV. CDR3 nucleotide sequence: TGTGCCAGCCACGAGGGAAACTATGGCTACACCTTC. Encoded protein: CASHEGNYGYTF.

The chain uses TRBV7-9 and TRBJ2-2; 13 bases match TRBD2. CDR3 length equals 16 residues. V shed 5 bases and J 5 bases; nucleotides not matched to a gene: 5. Germline CDR1 and CDR2: SEHNR and FQNEAQ (reference sequence). CDR3 DNA sequence: TGTGCCAGCAGCGGGGGACTAGCGGGAAGTACCGGGGAGCTGTTTTTT. This translates into CASSGGLAGSTGELFF.

A remark on this clone: At one boundary the junction diverges from the germline segment, which might be a read error. The V gene is TRBV28, the J gene TRBJ2-7, with 8 bases matching TRBD2. CDR3 size: 14 residues. CDR1 is MDHEN, CDR2 SYDVKM, per germline. CDR3 in DNA: TGTGCCAGCAGTCTAGCGGGCTCCTCCTCCGAGCAGTACTTC. Amino acids: CASSLAGSSSEQYF.

V and J are TRBV27 and TRBJ1-1, with 12 bases fitting TRBD1. Looked up from germline, CDR1 is MNHEY and CDR2 is SMNVEV (reference sequence). The V and J ends lost 6 bases and 5 bases, in that order; junction bases with no gene match: 10. The length of the CDR3 is 16 residues. As DNA, the CDR3 is TGTGCCAGCAGACCTGGGACAGGGGGCGCCTGGACTGAAGCTTTCTTT. This sequence encodes CASRPGTGGAWTEAFF.

CDR3: CASTYGTSGKDEQYF. The DNA of the CDR3 is TGTGCCAGCACCTATGGGACTAGCGGGAAGGACGAGCAGTACTTC. V and J are TRBV27 and TRBJ2-7; TRBD2 matches 13 bases. CDR3 length equals 15 residues. Trimming took 7 bases from V and 5 from J; bases not matched to a gene: 8. Germline V gene lookup returns CDR1 MNHEY and CDR2 SMNVEV (reference sequence).